These 16 T cell receptor beta chains share one sample of origin, sequenced in a study of T-cell reconstitution after alpha-beta-depleted transplantation in children (dated by TCRdb to about 2016). The receptor library was made with PCR. Instrument used: Illumina HiSeq 2500. To normalize quantification of the TCRbeta repertoire, the TCR libraries were built with molecular barcoding that relied on unique molecular identifiers. TCRdb handled the public reads itself, with Q25 trimming in fastp and clone calling in MiXCR, and kept productive beta chains. Each entry merges the rows of one CDR3 protein and shows their most common DNA and genes. The sample table shows tens of thousands of distinct CDR3 sequences, and under 6.5% are seen once. The ten largest make up more than 20% of the sample. Overall results and qualifications from the work: About two months after transplant, the apparently early recovery of alphabetaT-cell counts reportedly depended on just several hundred clones that had expanded rapidly and came from non-depleted graft cells.

The intended sense of this specimen's time point label: day 60 (about 2 months) after transplantation. This specimen's treatment or condition label, interpreted: allogeneic hematopoietic cell transplantation with graft depleted of TCRalphabeta T cells and CD19 B cells. These receptors have no known antigen. The specimen comprised peripheral blood, sampled 60 days after TCRalphabeta/CD19-depleted stem cell transplant. These receptors were obtained from a child in the first two years of life who had a stem cell transplant for acute myeloid leukemia, so the T cells may come from the graft donor.

Comment on this clonotype: This may be a read error: a much more frequent sequence differs by one nucleotide. The genes are TRBV27 and TRBJ2-1; D call uncertain. Trimming took 6 bases from V and 6 from J, leaving 9 bases between them. Germline-derived CDR1 and CDR2 are MNHEY and SMNVEV (reference sequence). The CDR3 is made up of 12 amino acids. CDR3 protein: CASRAAFNEQFF. The CDR3 region has the DNA TGTGCCAGCAGGGCGGCCTTCAATGAGCAGTTCTTC.

Ten or more counts support this clonotype. This chain uses TRBV5-5 with TRBJ2-7; unclear D gene. The CDR3 sequence is 10 residues long. V was cut by 6 bases and J by 2 bases, with 3 bases left in between. Germline loops: CDR1 SGHKS, CDR2 YYEKEE (reference sequence). This chain's CDR3 is CASTPYEQYF. Here the CDR3 DNA reads TGTGCCAGCACGCCCTACGAGCAGTACTTC.

This clonotype appeared many times. The CDR3 DNA reads TGTGCCAGCAGTGGGGGGGTAGGGGAGCTGTTTTTT. Its protein is CASSGGVGELFF. The V call is TRBV2, the J call TRBJ2-2; weak D call: TRBD2 (6 bases). The germline V gene has CDR1 SNHLY and CDR2 FYNNEI. Trimming pared 4 bases from V and 8 bases from J, leaving 8 bases between. The CDR3 length is 12 residues. Full variable domain (rest looked up from reference TRBV2 and TRBJ2-2): EPEVTQTPSHQVTQMGQEVILRCVPISNHLYFYWYRQILGQKVEFLVSFYNNEISEKSEIFDDQFSVERPDGSNFTLKIRSTKLEDSAMYFCASSGGVGELFFGEGSRLTVL.

This clonotype was seen repeatedly, ten times or more. The rearrangement uses TRBV18 and TRBJ1-1; no firm D call. V dropped 3 bases and J dropped 0 bases, with 8 bases sitting between them. From germline, CDR1 is KGHSH and CDR2 LQKENI. The CDR3 runs 14 residues. In nucleotides, the CDR3 is TGTGCCAGCTCACCGGACGGTCTGAACACTGAAGCTTTCTTT. Protein sequence: CASSPDGLNTEAFF.

This clonotype was detected many times. The chain couples TRBV6-1 to TRBJ1-5; no reliable D call. The V gene lost 2 bases and the J gene lost 0 bases, with 11 bases spanning the gap. Germline CDR1 reads MNHNS; CDR2 reads SASEGT. The CDR3 is 16 amino acids. CDR3 sequence reads: CASSEFHRYSNQPQHF. The CDR3 DNA reads TGTGCCAGCAGTGAATTCCACCGGTATAGCAATCAGCCCCAGCATTTT.

In this sample, this clonotype turned up many times. The chain couples TRBV12-3 or TRBV12-4 to TRBJ2-7; 12 nucleotides align to TRBD2. This CDR3 is built from 16 residues. The V and J ends lost 3 bases and 0 bases, in that order; junction bases with no gene match: 3. This CDR3 is CASSLASGRVSYEQYF. In DNA, the CDR3 is TGTGCCAGCAGTTTGGCTAGCGGGAGGGTCTCCTACGAGCAGTACTTC.

This clonotype was counted many times. The chain couples TRBV27 to TRBJ1-1; D may be TRBD1 (5 bases). Trimming stripped 0 bases from V and 1 base from J, with 9 bases between. This CDR3 is built from 15 residues. In germline, CDR1 is MNHEY, CDR2 SMNVEV (reference sequence). The CDR3 DNA reads as TGTGCCAGCAGTTTATCGACGGGGGGGAACACTGAAGCTTTCTTT. This translates into CASSLSTGGNTEAFF.

This clonotype was counted many times. This chain's CDR3 is CASTRTGQETQYF. The CDR3, as DNA: TGTGCCAGCACCCGGACAGGGCAAGAGACCCAGTACTTC. The gene calls are TRBV11-2 and TRBJ2-5; 8 nucleotides agree with TRBD1. The CDR3 is 13 residues long. Unmatched junction bases numbered 3, after V lost 7 bases and J lost 2 bases. In germline, CDR1 is SGHAT, CDR2 FQNNGV.

This clonotype was observed a few times. The rearrangement uses TRBV9 and TRBJ2-2; D is unclear. The V and J ends lost 4 bases and 11 bases respectively, with 18 bases between them. The CDR3 extends over 14 amino acids. The germline CDR1 and CDR2 sequences are SGDLS and YYNGEE. Here the CDR3 DNA reads TGTGCCAGCAGCCCTTGGGCAGGCCCACAAGAGCTGTTTTTT. It translates to CASSPWAGPQELFF.

A note on this clonotype: A clone one base away is much larger, so this may be a read error. Since no conserved phenylalanine or tryptophan closes the CDR3, a read error is the likely cause. The V and J genes are TRBV12-3 or TRBV12-4 and TRBJ2-3, with D unclear. Trimming removed 1 base at V and 0 bases at J, with 11 bases between. The length of the CDR3 is 16 residues. The CDR3 protein is CASSLGGVKSTDTQYL. Here the CDR3 DNA reads TGTGCCAGCAGTTTAGGCGGTGTTAAAAGCACAGATACGCAGTATTTA.

This clonotype was seen at least ten times. The chain combines TRBV4-3 with TRBJ2-3; 10 bases fit TRBD2. In germline, CDR1 is LGHNA, CDR2 YSLEER. V lost 1 base to trimming and J lost 3 bases; unmatched junction nucleotides: 4. This CDR3 is 16 amino acids long. This CDR3 is CASSQVSGRITDTQYF. As DNA, the CDR3 is TGCGCCAGCAGCCAAGTTAGCGGGAGGATAACAGATACGCAGTATTTT.

This clonotype was detected many times. The rearrangement joins TRBV7-9 to TRBJ1-5, with 8 bases lining up with TRBD1. J lost 6 bases, V lost 3 bases, and 7 bases had no gene match. Germline assignment: CDR1 SEHNR and CDR2 FQNEAQ (reference sequence). This CDR3 comprises 15 residues. CDR3 coding DNA: TGTGCCAGCAGCTTCGGACAGGGCGGGTTTCAGCCCCAGCATTTT. Translating gives CASSFGQGGFQPQHF.

This rearrangement joins TRBV20-1 to TRBJ2-7, with D possibly being TRBD1 or TRBD2 (7 bases each). V was cut by 5 bases and J by 2 bases, with 16 bases left in between. Per germline, CDR1 DFQATT and CDR2 SNEGSKA (reference sequence). The CDR3 length is 14 residues. The CDR3 here is CSAQGGRGPYEQYF. As DNA, the CDR3 is TGCAGTGCTCAGGGGGGGAGAGGGCCCTACGAGCAGTACTTC.

At least ten counts were recorded for this clonotype. This chain joins TRBV28 and TRBJ1-5; D is ambiguous. CDR1 and CDR2 from the germline V gene are MDHEN and SYDVKM. The CDR3 is made up of 13 amino acids. V gave up 1 base and J gave up 1 base, with 2 bases separating them. The CDR3 bases are TGTGCCAGCAGTTTATTCAGCAATCAGCCCCAGCATTTT. The encoded protein is CASSLFSNQPQHF. The complete variable domain, with remaining parts taken from reference TRBV28 and TRBJ1-5, reads DVKVTQSSRYLVKRTGEKVFLECVQDMDHENMFWYRQDPGLGLRLIYFSYDVKMKEKGDIPEGYSVSREKKERFSLILESASTNQTSMYLCASSLFSNQPQHFGDGTRLSIL.

This chain uses TRBV7-6 with TRBJ2-5; D not resolved. Deletions cut 0 bases from V and 5 bases from J, with 10 bases between. The CDR3 extends over 14 amino acids. The V gene's germline CDR1 is SGHVS and CDR2 FNYEAQ. The CDR3 region has the DNA TGTGCCAGCAGCTTAGCGCAGGCCAAGGAGACCCAGTACTTC. Its protein is CASSLAQAKETQYF.

This clonotype has at least ten counts. The chain carries TRBV9 and TRBJ2-1; 7 nucleotides align to TRBD2. V lost 0 bases and J lost 10; bases outside the gene matches: 4. The CDR3 is 13 amino acids. CDR1 and CDR2 (germline): SGDLS, YYNGEE. CDR3 bases: TGTGCCAGCAGCGTAGGGGCCGGGGGGGAGCAGTTCTTC. This translates into CASSVGAGGEQFF. The full variable domain, rest sourced from reference TRBV9 and TRBJ2-1, is DSGVTQTPKHLITATGQRVTLRCSPRSGDLSVYWYQQSLDQGLQFLIQYYNGEERAKGNILERFSAQQFPDLHSELNLSSLELGDSALYFCASSVGAGGEQFFGPGTRLTVL.